This record covers a single T cell receptor beta chain. No antigen is known for it. One junction end does not reproduce the germline sequence, and a read error may be involved. The CDR3 has 12 residues. From germline, CDR1 is SQVTM and CDR2 ANQGSEA. Three rounds of nested PCR, following a modified ARM-PCR protocol, produced the TCRbeta library. TCRdb re-analysed the multiplex PCR reads in MiXCR, keeping a single row per CDR3 protein. This table has some 120,000 distinct CDR3 sequences, 60% to 70% appearing once. This entry comes from a study of tumor and adjacent non-tumor tissue in lung cancer. Study-wide results and caveats: TCR diversity was significantly greater in tumor than normal lung tissue. Top 100 clones took a larger repertoire share in normal lung.

RNA was extracted from bulk tissue without any cell sorting. The genes are TRBV29-1 and TRBJ2-2; TRBD1 or TRBD2 may be the D gene (5 bases each). The sequencing input was lung tumor tissue. The source of this sequence is a man aged 25 to 40 with non-small cell lung cancer. This CDR3 is CSVVRVTGELFF. The CDR3 nucleotides are TGCAGCGTTGTCAGGGTCACCGGGGAGCTGTTTTTC.